The 30 T cell receptor beta chains in this list originate from one sample, sequenced in a study of T cell responses to AZD1222 COVID-19 vaccine. Using immunoSEQ multiplex PCR, the repertoire was profiled, and TCRdb retains in-frame clones only, with some absent. The sample includes more than 95,000 clones, around 90% of them seen just once. The source material was peripheral blood, sampled on day 0 of AZD1222 vaccination. The receptors come from an adult in good health.

This chain connects TRBV27 to TRBJ2-1, with 10 positions matching TRBD1. The length of the CDR3 is 13 residues. Germline V gene lookup returns CDR1 MNHEY and CDR2 SMNVEV (reference sequence). V shed 6 bases, J shed 5 bases, and the junction held 1 base outside the gene matches. CDR3 loop: CASRGQGNNEQFF. DNA for the CDR3: TGTGCCAGCAGGGGACAGGGGAACAATGAGCAGTTCTTC.

CDR3 bases: TGTGCCACCTACATCCTTCCACCTAACTATGGCTACACCTTC. Its translation: CATYILPPNYGYTF. V is TRBV6-5 and J is TRBJ1-2, with unresolved D. The germline V gene encodes CDR1 MNHEY and CDR2 SVGAGI. The CDR3 spans 14 residues. Between the trimmed V and J ends, which lost 10 bases and 0 bases, there was a span of 15 bases.

The chain couples TRBV6-1 to TRBJ1-2; TRBD1 might be the D (5 bases). Trimming shortened V by 0 bases and J by 6 bases, and 14 bases separated the two germline ends. Germline V gene lookup returns CDR1 MNHNS and CDR2 SASEGT. The CDR3 is made up of 15 amino acids. The chain's CDR3 is CASSEAGASYNGYTF. As DNA, the CDR3 is TGTGCCAGCAGTGAAGCCGGGGCCTCCTACAATGGCTACACCTTC.

The chain recombines TRBV9 with TRBJ1-4; D remains ambiguous. The CDR3 is made up of 16 amino acids. Germline lookup yields CDR1 SGDLS and CDR2 YYNGEE. V gave up 3 bases and J gave up 8 bases, with 20 bases separating them. The CDR3 is CASSASGRITGEKLFF. CDR3 bases: TGTGCCAGCAGCGCATCTGGACGGATCACTGGGGAAAAACTGTTTTTT.

The chain is built from TRBV6-5 and TRBJ2-7; 7 bases match TRBD1. The CDR3 has 14 residues. J lost 0 bases, V lost 6 bases, and 5 bases had no gene match. Germline V gives CDR1 MNHEY, CDR2 SVGAGI. The CDR3 is CASSRTGSSYEQYF. For the CDR3, the DNA is TGTGCCAGCAGCCGGACAGGCAGCTCCTACGAGCAGTACTTC.

The chain combines TRBV2 with TRBJ1-6; TRBD1 matches at 8 bases. Germline V gene sequence: CDR1 SNHLY, CDR2 FYNNEI. V was pared by 5 bases and J by 5 bases, with 8 bases of the junction left unmatched. CDR3 length equals 16 residues. CDR3 coding DNA: TGTGCCAGCAGTTCCGGGCGGACAGGGAATAATTCACCCCTCCACTTT. Translated: CASSSGRTGNNSPLHF.

The CDR3 DNA reads as TGTGCCAGCTCACCAACAAGTAATAGCAATCAGCCCCAGCATTTT. As protein: CASSPTSNSNQPQHF. The chain uses TRBV18 and TRBJ1-5, with unresolved D. This CDR3 is 15 amino acids long. Trimming pared 2 bases from V and 0 bases from J, leaving 8 bases between. Germline V gives CDR1 KGHSH, CDR2 LQKENI.

The CDR3 is CASSPSLRAAEAFF. The CDR3 coding sequence is TGCGCCAGCAGCCCGAGTTTGAGGGCGGCTGAAGCTTTCTTT. V gene TRBV4-1 combines with J gene TRBJ1-1, with D hard to call. The V gene lost 4 bases and the J gene lost 6 bases, with 15 bases spanning the gap. CDR1 is MGHRA, CDR2 YSYEKL, per germline. The CDR3 covers 14 residues.

The chain carries TRBV4-2 and TRBJ2-1, with 7 bases identical to TRBD1. Germline V gene data show CDR1 as LGHNA and CDR2 as YNFKEQ. This CDR3 has 17 residues. The trim removed 0 bases at V and 3 bases at J, leaving 8 bases unmatched. The CDR3 bases are TGTGCCAGCAGCCAAGATGAGGGCAGGGGGAACTACAATGAGCAGTTCTTC. Its translation is CASSQDEGRGNYNEQFF.

The chain recombines TRBV3-1 (or the pseudogene TRBV3-2) with TRBJ1-6; no definite D call. This CDR3 has 13 amino acids. Germline values: CDR1 LGHDT, CDR2 YNNKEL (reference sequence). The V end lost 6 bases, the J end lost 8 bases, and 11 bases lay between the germline ends. For the CDR3, the DNA is TGTGCCAGCAGGGAGGGAGGGCATTCACCCCTCCACTTT. It specifies CASREGGHSPLHF.

The chain recombines TRBV7-3 with TRBJ2-1; D unclear. Germline CDR1 SGHTA, CDR2 FQGTGA. This CDR3 is 14 amino acids long. Trimming stripped 0 bases from V and 8 bases from J, with 11 bases between. CDR3 DNA: TGTGCCAGCAGCTTAACTCCGGGTGACGATGAGCAGTTCTTC. It encodes CASSLTPGDDEQFF.

The chain joins TRBV15 to TRBJ1-6; D not resolved. V was clipped by 1 base and J by 7 bases, with 8 bases between them. The CDR3 has 14 residues. The germline gives CDR1 LNHNV, CDR2 YYDKDF (reference sequence). CDR3 amino acids: CATSRAGRNSPLHF. DNA for the CDR3: TGTGCCACCAGCAGAGCTGGAAGAAATTCACCCCTCCACTTT.

The chain couples TRBV3-1 (or the pseudogene TRBV3-2) to TRBJ2-1; D gene ambiguous. This CDR3 has 13 amino acids. The germline CDR1 and CDR2 sequences are LGHDT and YNNKEL (reference sequence). Between the trimmed V and J ends, which lost 1 base and 6 bases, there was a span of 7 bases. The CDR3 DNA reads TGTGCCAGCAGCCAAGTTGGGATCAATGAGCAGTTCTTC. Translating gives CASSQVGINEQFF.

V is TRBV30 and J is TRBJ1-2, with 8 bases lining up with TRBD1. The CDR3 has 15 residues. Germline V gene data show CDR1 as GTSNPN and CDR2 as SVGIG (reference sequence). V trimming: 0 bases; J trimming: 12 bases; junction bases outside the gene matches: 15. CDR3 sequence: CAWSVTPGQVKTDTF. The CDR3 DNA reads TGTGCCTGGAGTGTGACCCCGGGACAGGTTAAAACTGACACCTTC.

The J gene is TRBJ2-5, the V gene TRBV10-3, with 12 bases that match TRBD2. CDR3 size: 14 residues. Germline CDR1 ENHRY, CDR2 SYGVKD. V lost 4 bases, J lost 4 bases, and 1 base stayed unmatched. The CDR3, as DNA: TGTGCCATCAGTGCGACTAGCGGGGGAGAGACCCAGTACTTC. Translated, it gives CAISATSGGETQYF.

The V gene is TRBV6-4, the J gene TRBJ2-1; 16 bases fit TRBD2. The trim removed 0 bases at V and 9 bases at J, leaving 8 bases unmatched. The germline gives CDR1 MRHNA, CDR2 SNTAGT. The CDR3 length is 18 residues. In DNA form, the CDR3 reads TGTGCCAGCAGTGACTCGATGGGGACTAGCGGGGGGGCGATTGAGCAGTTCTTC. Translating gives CASSDSMGTSGGAIEQFF.

The rearrangement joins TRBV28 to TRBJ2-1, with TRBD2 matching 12 bases. The germline CDR1 and CDR2 sequences are MDHEN and SYDVKM. The trim removed 4 bases at V and 4 bases at J, leaving 8 bases unmatched. The CDR3 has 17 amino acids. DNA of the CDR3: TGTGCCAGCAGTTCACATCGACTAGCGGGGGAGTACAATGAGCAGTTCTTC. It codes for CASSSHRLAGEYNEQFF.

The chain joins TRBV12-3 or TRBV12-4 to TRBJ1-1, with D maybe TRBD1 (6 bases). The V and J ends lost 5 bases and 5 bases respectively, with 12 bases between them. The CDR3 has 13 amino acids. The CDR3 sequence: CASSARGRTEAFF. The DNA for the CDR3 is TGTGCCAGCAGTGCACGGGGGCGGACTGAAGCTTTCTTT.

The chain uses TRBV5-6 and TRBJ2-5, with TRBD2 matching 13 bases. This CDR3 region has 16 residues. The V gene end was trimmed by 4 bases and the J gene end by 2 bases; junction bases not matched to a gene: 5. The V gene's germline CDR1 is SGHDT and CDR2 YYEEEE. The chain's CDR3 is CASSAPGLAGQETQYF. CDR3 DNA: TGTGCCAGCAGCGCCCCGGGACTAGCGGGGCAAGAGACCCAGTACTTC. The full variable domain, its missing parts supplied by reference TRBV5-6 and TRBJ2-5, is DAGVTQSPTHLIKTRGQQVTLRCSPKSGHDTVSWYQQALGQGPQFIFQYYEEEERQRGNFPDRFSGHQFPNYSSELNVNALLLGDSALYLCASSAPGLAGQETQYFGPGTRLLVL.

The gene calls are TRBV7-9 and TRBJ1-2, with D uncertain. Deletions cut 5 bases from V and 9 bases from J, with 13 bases between. Per germline, CDR1 SEHNR and CDR2 FQNEAQ (reference sequence). CDR3 length: 12 residues. The CDR3 coding sequence is TGTGCCAGCAGCCCCGTTCTGTTCCGCTACACCTTC. It is translated as CASSPVLFRYTF.

This chain uses TRBV4-1 with TRBJ2-1, with 11 positions matching TRBD2. The junction had 6 bases not matched to a gene; V was cut back by 1 base and J by 4 bases. Germline lookup yields CDR1 MGHRA and CDR2 YSYEKL. CDR3 size: 17 residues. The CDR3: CASSQGISGGAYNEQFF. The CDR3 DNA sequence: TGCGCCAGCAGCCAAGGAATTAGCGGGGGGGCTTACAATGAGCAGTTCTTC.

The chain is built from TRBV28 and TRBJ2-2; unclear D gene. The CDR3 spans 13 residues. In germline, CDR1 is MDHEN, CDR2 SYDVKM. V was cut by 2 bases and J by 6 bases, with 7 bases left in between. The CDR3 bases are TGTGCCAGCAGTTTACCGGTCCCCGGGGAGCTGTTTTTT. Protein sequence: CASSLPVPGELFF.

The chain is built from TRBV27 and TRBJ1-1, with TRBD1 identical over 7 bases. CDR1 is MNHEY and CDR2 is SMNVEV in the germline V gene (reference sequence). This CDR3 contains 14 residues. With 7 bases clipped from V and 5 bases from J, the junction kept 10 bases outside the gene matches. The CDR3 loop is CASTQGGVSTEAFF. DNA for the CDR3: TGTGCCAGCACCCAGGGGGGAGTTTCGACTGAAGCTTTCTTT.

The J gene is TRBJ1-1, the V gene TRBV6-1, with 11 bases matching TRBD1. The CDR3 has 16 residues. Germline-derived CDR1 and CDR2 are MNHNS and SASEGT. The V gene end was trimmed by 0 bases and the J gene end by 4 bases; junction bases not matched to a gene: 4. The CDR3 bases are TGTGCCAGCAGTGAAGCCCTCGGGACAGGGGGCACTGAAGCTTTCTTT. Translation gives CASSEALGTGGTEAFF.

The chain uses TRBV30 and TRBJ2-2; D not resolved. The V gene lost 3 bases and the J gene lost 1 base, with 3 bases spanning the gap. This CDR3 is 12 amino acids long. Germline assignment: CDR1 GTSNPN and CDR2 SVGIG (reference sequence). DNA of the CDR3: TGTGCCTGGAGAAGGAACACCGGGGAGCTGTTTTTT. Protein: CAWRRNTGELFF. Full variable domain (missing parts from reference TRBV30 and TRBJ2-2): SQTIHQWPATLVQPVGSPLSLECTVEGTSNPNLYWYRQAAGRGLQLLFYSVGIGQISSEVPQNLSASRPQDRQFILSSKKLLLSDSGFYLCAWRRNTGELFFGEGSRLTVL.

This sequence joins TRBV27 and TRBJ2-2; D ambiguous. The V end lost 6 bases, the J end lost 5 bases, and 10 bases lay between the germline ends. This CDR3 contains 13 residues. Germline values: CDR1 MNHEY, CDR2 SMNVEV (reference sequence). This CDR3 reads CASRVGFTGELFF. In nucleotides, the CDR3 is TGTGCCAGCAGAGTTGGTTTTACCGGGGAGCTGTTTTTT.

The gene calls are TRBV7-6 and TRBJ1-1; TRBD1 might be the D (6 bases). Germline V lookup: CDR1 SGHVS, CDR2 FNYEAQ. There are 15 residues in the CDR3. The V gene lost 0 bases and the J gene lost 3 bases, with 11 bases spanning the gap. CDR3 coding DNA: TGTGCCAGCAGCTTAGCAGACAGGTTGTACACTGAAGCTTTCTTT. Its translation: CASSLADRLYTEAFF.

This clone was observed once. The V and J genes are TRBV2 and TRBJ1-5; D is ambiguous. This CDR3 has 13 amino acids. V lost 6 bases and J lost 6, with 12 bases in between. Germline CDR1 SNHLY, CDR2 FYNNEI. The CDR3 spells CASSLRATQPQHF. For the CDR3, the DNA is TGTGCCAGCAGCCTGCGGGCCACTCAGCCCCAGCATTTT.

The rearrangement links TRBV19 to TRBJ1-4, with a weak D call TRBD1 (5 bases). Per the germline V gene, CDR1 is LNHDA and CDR2 is SQIVND (reference sequence). This CDR3 comprises 12 residues. V lost 5 bases, J lost 8 bases, and 9 bases lay in between. Here the CDR3 DNA reads TGTGCCAGTAGTCAGGGCCGGGAAAAACTGTTTTTT. It is translated as CASSQGREKLFF. Full variable domain (missing parts from reference TRBV19 and TRBJ1-4): DGGITQSPKYLFRKEGQNVTLSCEQNLNHDAMYWYRQDPGQGLRLIYYSQIVNDFQKGDIAEGYSVSREKKESFPLTVTSAQKNPTAFYLCASSQGREKLFFGSGTQLSVL.

The J gene is TRBJ2-2, the V gene TRBV5-4; no firm D call. Trimming removed 3 bases at V and 8 bases at J, with 11 bases between. The CDR3 is 13 residues long. From germline, CDR1 is SGHNT and CDR2 YYREEE (reference sequence). The CDR3 sequence: CASSYWGTGELFF. CDR3 nucleotides: TGTGCCAGCAGCTACTGGGGAACAGGGGAGCTGTTTTTT.